This T cell receptor beta chain was found in a study of OX40 agonist ivuxolimab in advanced cancers. This table comes from immunoSEQ multiplex PCR, and its TCRdb copy is limited to in-frame clones, with some not included. Among roughly 140,000 clones listed, approximately 94% were seen once. The CDR3 spans 16 residues. V was clipped by 3 bases and J by 1 base; unmatched bases: 7. CDR1 and CDR2 (germline): KGHSH, LQKENI. The sequence was collected from an adult with an advanced solid tumor such as melanoma, head and neck, liver or kidney cancer. The V call is TRBV18, the J call TRBJ2-5, with 8 bases lining up with TRBD2. The source was CD4+ or CD8+ T cells sorted from blood, collected in a trial of the OX40 agonist ivuxolimab. In nucleotides, the CDR3 is TGTGCCAGCTCACCGCCTGGAGCGGGGGTCCAAGAGACCCAGTACTTC. This gives the protein CASSPPGAGVQETQYF.